This TCR beta chain was found in a study of blood T cell repertoires in COVID-19. The wider study: T cells, B-cell-depleted T cells, or PBMCs supplied cDNA or gDNA.

Under the authors' procedure: Amplified reference gene primers provided the basis for estimating nucleated cell counts. Some clones are missing from TCRdb's copy, which holds only in-frame ones; the method was immunoSEQ multiplex PCR. The V and J calls and clone size are taken from that table; D and trimming were inferred from the DNA. The sample has about 170,000 clones, roughly 80% seen once; the top ten hold 6.5% to 9.5%. The CDR3 covers 17 residues. The germline gives CDR1 SGHAT, CDR2 FQNNGV. V was clipped by 4 bases and J by 5 bases; unmatched bases: 11. The sequence came from a woman of 80 years or more with COVID-19, enrolled during active disease. The gene calls are TRBV11-2 and TRBJ2-2, with 9 bases identical to TRBD1. The sequencing sample was made of peripheral blood. The CDR3 sequence: CASSSQAGTGRTGELFF. CDR3 DNA sequence: TGTGCCAGCAGCTCCCAAGCCGGGACAGGGCGGACCGGGGAGCTGTTTTTT.